The entry that follows covers one T cell receptor beta chain sequence. Its antigen is undetermined. These data are taken from a study of blood T cells in healthy people across ages. Broader study findings: A strong correlation was found between TCR beta diversity and the percentage of naive T cells. Naive CD4+ cell counts and diversity both ran higher in long-lived than in aged donors. No one knew whether donors had CMV, which possibly confounded expanded clonotype changes.

The second PCR ran about 6 to 12 cycles with a sample-barcoded 5' primer and J-beta primers. The authors tagged each cDNA molecule using a template-switch adaptor with 12 random nucleotides. TCRdb processed the 5' RACE reads anew with MiXCR; each CDR3 protein has one entry. The sample contains hundreds of thousands of distinct CDR3 sequences, roughly 50% of which appear only once. The CDR3 runs to 18 residues. Germline assignment: CDR1 SEHNR and CDR2 FQNEAQ (reference sequence). V lost 7 bases, J lost 0 bases, and 19 bases lay in between. This TCR was recovered from a man aged 35 to 55 in good health. Sequencing used blood. This chain joins TRBV7-9 and TRBJ2-6, with D perhaps being TRBD1 or TRBD2 (5 bases each). CDR3 sequence (DNA): TGTGCCAGCACTCAGACCCCCAGGGACCCCTCTGGGGCCAACGTCCTGACTTTC. Its translation is CASTQTPRDPSGANVLTF.